The clone carrying this TCR beta chain was counted many times. Its matching antigen is unknown. The V end was cut by 1 base, the J end by 7 bases, with 10 bases between. In germline, CDR1 is MNHNS, CDR2 SASEGT. The CDR3 is 13 residues long. The data originate from a study of metastatic and nonmetastatic thyroid tumors. Study context: Across blood and tumor or nodule tissue, repertoires from malignant and benign thyroid patients were compared with one another. Study outcomes and limitations: Reportedly, malignant thyroid tumors had significantly higher TCR beta diversity than benign nodules, in blood and tumor.

Using MiXCR, TCRdb re-called clones from the PCR reads. The table includes some 30,000 clones, 7.4% detected once. Until they underwent thyroid surgery, no patient had received any treatment. This clonotype was obtained from a female donor with papillary thyroid cancer or a benign thyroid nodule (not recorded which). Some clones in this sample may be carry-over from other donors' samples. The J gene is TRBJ2-5, the V gene TRBV6-1; D unresolved. The source material was blood. CDR3 protein: CASSEGETWTQYF. The CDR3 nucleotides read TGTGCCAGCAGTGAAGGAGAGACGTGGACCCAGTACTTC.